The 5 T cell receptor beta chains given below trace back to one sample, sequenced in a study of blood T cell repertoires in COVID-19. The repertoire was sequenced with immunoSEQ multiplex PCR; TCRdb's copy has only in-frame clones and lacks some. This table holds 310,000 or so clones, roughly 87% found once. Sequencing was carried out using PBMCs or T cells enriched from blood (not recorded which). The receptor source for this set is a woman under 30 who had recovered from COVID-19.

In its sample, this clone was seen once. The genes are TRBV5-1 and TRBJ2-3, with 8 bases fitting TRBD1. The CDR3 consists of 15 residues. Unmatched junction bases numbered 5, after V lost 4 bases and J lost 1 base. Germline loops: CDR1 SGHRS, CDR2 YFSETQ. CDR3 region: CASSVGQGGTDTQYF. In nucleotides, the CDR3 is TGCGCCAGCAGCGTCGGACAGGGCGGCACAGATACGCAGTATTTT.

The V gene is TRBV19, the J gene TRBJ1-6; 7 bases are a match to TRBD1. Per germline, CDR1 LNHDA and CDR2 SQIVND (reference sequence). The CDR3 loop spans 13 amino acids. V shed 9 bases and J 10 bases; nucleotides not matched to a gene: 9. The CDR3 reads CASRMGGQSPLHF. The CDR3 DNA sequence: TGTGCCAGCCGCATGGGGGGACAGTCACCCCTCCACTTT.

The J gene is TRBJ2-7, the V gene TRBV29-1; TRBD1 is a possible D gene (6 bases). Germline V gives CDR1 SQVTM, CDR2 ANQGSEA. V was shortened by 7 bases and J by 4 bases, with 11 bases between the two germline ends. CDR3 length: 11 amino acids. The CDR3: CSALTGYEQYF. In DNA form, the CDR3 reads TGCAGCGCCTTAACAGGGTACGAGCAGTACTTC.

This chain joins TRBV21-1 and TRBJ1-1. TRBV21-1 constitutes a pseudogene. CDR3 size: 15 residues. The CDR3, as DNA: TGTGCCAGCAGCAATCGGGGTCCCCTGAACACTGAAGCTTTCTTT. Amino acids: CASSNRGPLNTEAFF.

This clone was observed a handful of times. The chain uses TRBV6-2 or TRBV6-3 and TRBJ1-5; 9 nucleotides line up with TRBD1. The CDR3 runs 14 residues. Germline CDR1 reads MNHEY; CDR2 reads SVGEGT. Trimming cost V 4 bases and J 6 bases; bases outside gene matches: 4. CDR3 protein: CASSSGTGPQPQHF. The CDR3 DNA is TGTGCCAGCAGTTCTGGGACAGGGCCTCAGCCCCAGCATTTT.